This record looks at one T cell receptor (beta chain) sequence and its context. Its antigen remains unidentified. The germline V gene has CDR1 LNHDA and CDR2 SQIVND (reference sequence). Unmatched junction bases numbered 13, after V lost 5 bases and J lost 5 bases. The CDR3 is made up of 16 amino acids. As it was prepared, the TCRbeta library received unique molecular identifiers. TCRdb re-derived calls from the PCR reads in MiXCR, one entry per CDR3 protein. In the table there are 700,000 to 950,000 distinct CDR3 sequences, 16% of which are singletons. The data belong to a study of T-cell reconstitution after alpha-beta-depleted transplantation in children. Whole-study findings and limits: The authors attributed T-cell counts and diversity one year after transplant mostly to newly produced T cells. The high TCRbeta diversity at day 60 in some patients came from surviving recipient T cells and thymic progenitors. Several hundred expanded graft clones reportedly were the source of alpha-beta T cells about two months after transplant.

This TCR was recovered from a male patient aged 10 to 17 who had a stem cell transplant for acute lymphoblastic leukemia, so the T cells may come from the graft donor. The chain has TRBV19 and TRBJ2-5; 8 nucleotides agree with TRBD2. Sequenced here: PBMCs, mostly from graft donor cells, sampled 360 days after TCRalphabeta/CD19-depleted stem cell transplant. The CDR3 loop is CASSRTSRRYGETQYF. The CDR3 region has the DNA TGTGCCAGTAGTCGGACTAGCCGGCGGTATGGGGAGACCCAGTACTTC.